This T cell receptor (beta chain) was sequenced for a study of identical twins. MiXCR, run by TCRdb on the 5' RACE reads, gives a single entry per CDR3 protein. The table lists about 240,000 distinct CDR3 sequences, 8% to 11% of them singletons. After removal of 1 base from V and 5 bases from J, the junction contained 8 bases not matched to a gene. The CDR3 runs 16 residues. Germline V gene sequence: CDR1 SGHAT, CDR2 FQNNGV. On this clonotype itself: The antigen remains unidentified.

Study observations and caveats: Whereas memory repertoires showed no such difference, abundant cord blood beta clonotypes carried fewer insertions.

The sequenced sample was memory T cells sorted from blood. This TCR came from a man aged 50 to 59 in good health. This chain links TRBV11-2 with TRBJ2-3; TRBD2 matches 8 bases. CDR3 nucleotide sequence: TGTGCCAGCAGCTTAGTTATCGGGGGGGCTGTAGATACGCAGTATTTT. Its translation: CASSLVIGGAVDTQYF.